Below, 10 T cell receptor beta chains from the same sample are listed, as sequenced in a study of CD8+CD57+ T cells in acquired aplastic anemia. It was genomic DNA that served as the template for profiling TCR beta VDJ and CDR3. TCRdb called the reads again in MiXCR, with one record for every CDR3 protein. The top ten clones hold 3% to 5% of a sample with some 410,000 distinct CDR3 sequences, 55% to 75% of them seen once. The sequencing input was sorted CD4+, CD8+, or CD8+CD57+ T cells (not recorded which) from PBMCs. The receptor set was obtained from a human donor in good health, serving as a control.

This chain uses TRBV7-6 with TRBJ1-6, with a weak D call TRBD1 (6 bases). Trimming pared 1 base from V and 15 bases from J, leaving 22 bases between. CDR3 length: 16 amino acids. Germline V CDR1 and CDR2: SGHVS, FNYEAQ. CDR3 protein: CASSLGRDIMKNCLHF. CDR3 nucleotides: TGTGCCAGCAGCTTAGGACGGGACATAATGAAAAACTGCCTCCACTTT.

V and J are TRBV19 and TRBJ2-7, with 9 bases lining up with TRBD2. The CDR3 contains 14 residues. In germline, CDR1 is LNHDA, CDR2 SQIVND (reference sequence). The V segment lost 5 bases and the J segment 5 bases; nucleotides outside the gene matches: 7. Here the CDR3 reads CASSRAGGTDEQYF. CDR3 nucleotide sequence: TGTGCCAGTAGTCGAGCGGGGGGCACGGACGAGCAGTACTTC.

The V gene is TRBV10-3, the J gene TRBJ1-1, with 9 bases aligning to TRBD1. V dropped 2 bases and J dropped 3; count of bases not matched to a gene: 7. The germline V gene has CDR1 ENHRY and CDR2 SYGVKD. The CDR3 is 16 amino acids. The CDR3 here is CAISEPGTGMDTEAFF. The CDR3 DNA reads as TGTGCCATCAGTGAGCCAGGGACAGGGATGGACACTGAAGCTTTCTTT.

The rearrangement uses TRBV13 and TRBJ1-2; 10 nucleotides match TRBD1. V was pared by 2 bases and J by 13 bases, with 10 bases of the junction left unmatched. Germline V lookup: CDR1 PRHDT, CDR2 FYEKMQ (reference sequence). The CDR3 is 14 residues long. CDR3 sequence: CASSLRRQGASFTF. In nucleotides, the CDR3 is TGTGCCAGCAGCTTACGGCGACAGGGGGCTTCCTTCACCTTC.

The chain has TRBV7-2 and TRBJ1-6; D ambiguous. V lost 4 bases and J 9 bases, leaving 10 bases between the germline ends. Germline V lookup: CDR1 SGHTA, CDR2 FQGNSA. The CDR3 covers 13 residues. CDR3 loop: CASSYRVSSPLHF. The CDR3 coding sequence is TGTGCCAGCAGCTACCGGGTATCTTCACCCCTCCACTTT. The full variable domain, completed using reference TRBV7-2 and TRBJ1-6, is GAGVSQSPSNKVTEKGKDVELRCDPISGHTALYWYRQSLGQGLEFLIYFQGNSAPDKSGLPSDRFSAERTGGSVSTLTIQRTQQEDSAVYLCASSYRVSSPLHFGNGTRLTVT.

The chain combines TRBV24-1 with TRBJ1-1; tentatively, D is TRBD1 (6 bases). Per the germline V gene, CDR1 is KGHDR and CDR2 is SFDVKD. V lost 3 bases to trimming and J lost 1 base, with 8 bases between them. CDR3 length: 14 residues. The CDR3 reads CATSDGGANTEAFF. For the CDR3, the DNA is TGTGCCACCAGTGATGGGGGGGCGAACACTGAAGCTTTCTTT.

As for this clonotype: This may stem from a read error, because a much larger clone lies one nucleotide away. The rearrangement uses TRBV2 and TRBJ1-5, with TRBD1 matching 7 bases. Losses at the gene ends were 6 bases for V and 5 bases for J; bases not matched to a gene: 22. Germline V gene lookup returns CDR1 SNHLY and CDR2 FYNNEI. The CDR3 extends over 19 amino acids. DNA for the CDR3: TGTGCCAGCAGCGGTCCGGGACAGTGGGCCCTTATTGGCGATCAGCCCCAGCATTTT. Its protein product is CASSGPGQWALIGDQPQHF.

The sample holds many counts of this clonotype. This chain uses TRBV7-4 with TRBJ2-7; no clear D. The CDR3 covers 14 residues. The germline CDR1 and CDR2 sequences are SGHVT and SQSDAQ. With 10 bases removed from V and 3 bases from J, the gap between germline ends came to 19 bases. The CDR3 coding sequence is TGTGCCAACCCCAACGTGCCGGCGCTCTACGAGCAGTACTTC. Its translation is CANPNVPALYEQYF.

As for this clonotype: The conserved phenylalanine or tryptophan is not found at the CDR3 terminus, so this likely reflects a read error. It is unclear where the CDR3 begins or ends on the DNA, so no DNA is shown, and the CDR3 is as TCRdb lists it. The chain couples TRBV7-3 to TRBJ2-2. The CDR3 totals 15 residues, both ends included. The germline gives CDR1 SGHTA, CDR2 FQGTGA. The CDR3 is CASSPTGGVTGDLLS.

In the case of this clonotype: Here the CDR3 omits its conserved ending phenylalanine or tryptophan, so a read error is the likely source. Because the CDR3's place on the DNA is in doubt, the DNA is left out and the CDR3 is given as listed by TCRdb. The chain recombines TRBV7-2 with TRBJ2-1. The CDR3 adds up to 13 amino acids, both ends counted. Germline CDR1 SGHTA, CDR2 FQGNSA. CDR3 amino acids: CATSRDCEHDFFS.